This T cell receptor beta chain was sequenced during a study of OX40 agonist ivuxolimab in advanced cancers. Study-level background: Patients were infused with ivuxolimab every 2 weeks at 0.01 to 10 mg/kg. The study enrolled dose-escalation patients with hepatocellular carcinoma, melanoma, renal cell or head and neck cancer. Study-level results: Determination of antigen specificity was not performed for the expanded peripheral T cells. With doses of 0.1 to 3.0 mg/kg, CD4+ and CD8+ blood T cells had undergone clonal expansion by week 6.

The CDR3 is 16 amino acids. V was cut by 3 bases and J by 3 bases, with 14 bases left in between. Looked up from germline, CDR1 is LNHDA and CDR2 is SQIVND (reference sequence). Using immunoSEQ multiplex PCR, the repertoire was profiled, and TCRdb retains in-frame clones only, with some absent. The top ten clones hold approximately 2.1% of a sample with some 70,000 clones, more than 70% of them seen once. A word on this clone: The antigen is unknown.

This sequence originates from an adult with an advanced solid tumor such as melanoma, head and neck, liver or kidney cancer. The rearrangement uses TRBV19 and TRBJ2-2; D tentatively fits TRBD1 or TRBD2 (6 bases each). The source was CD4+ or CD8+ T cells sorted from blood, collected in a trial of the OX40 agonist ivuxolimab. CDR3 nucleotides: TGTGCCAGTAGTATCATATGGGGGGCAGACACCGGGGAGCTGTTTTTT. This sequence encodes CASSIIWGADTGELFF.